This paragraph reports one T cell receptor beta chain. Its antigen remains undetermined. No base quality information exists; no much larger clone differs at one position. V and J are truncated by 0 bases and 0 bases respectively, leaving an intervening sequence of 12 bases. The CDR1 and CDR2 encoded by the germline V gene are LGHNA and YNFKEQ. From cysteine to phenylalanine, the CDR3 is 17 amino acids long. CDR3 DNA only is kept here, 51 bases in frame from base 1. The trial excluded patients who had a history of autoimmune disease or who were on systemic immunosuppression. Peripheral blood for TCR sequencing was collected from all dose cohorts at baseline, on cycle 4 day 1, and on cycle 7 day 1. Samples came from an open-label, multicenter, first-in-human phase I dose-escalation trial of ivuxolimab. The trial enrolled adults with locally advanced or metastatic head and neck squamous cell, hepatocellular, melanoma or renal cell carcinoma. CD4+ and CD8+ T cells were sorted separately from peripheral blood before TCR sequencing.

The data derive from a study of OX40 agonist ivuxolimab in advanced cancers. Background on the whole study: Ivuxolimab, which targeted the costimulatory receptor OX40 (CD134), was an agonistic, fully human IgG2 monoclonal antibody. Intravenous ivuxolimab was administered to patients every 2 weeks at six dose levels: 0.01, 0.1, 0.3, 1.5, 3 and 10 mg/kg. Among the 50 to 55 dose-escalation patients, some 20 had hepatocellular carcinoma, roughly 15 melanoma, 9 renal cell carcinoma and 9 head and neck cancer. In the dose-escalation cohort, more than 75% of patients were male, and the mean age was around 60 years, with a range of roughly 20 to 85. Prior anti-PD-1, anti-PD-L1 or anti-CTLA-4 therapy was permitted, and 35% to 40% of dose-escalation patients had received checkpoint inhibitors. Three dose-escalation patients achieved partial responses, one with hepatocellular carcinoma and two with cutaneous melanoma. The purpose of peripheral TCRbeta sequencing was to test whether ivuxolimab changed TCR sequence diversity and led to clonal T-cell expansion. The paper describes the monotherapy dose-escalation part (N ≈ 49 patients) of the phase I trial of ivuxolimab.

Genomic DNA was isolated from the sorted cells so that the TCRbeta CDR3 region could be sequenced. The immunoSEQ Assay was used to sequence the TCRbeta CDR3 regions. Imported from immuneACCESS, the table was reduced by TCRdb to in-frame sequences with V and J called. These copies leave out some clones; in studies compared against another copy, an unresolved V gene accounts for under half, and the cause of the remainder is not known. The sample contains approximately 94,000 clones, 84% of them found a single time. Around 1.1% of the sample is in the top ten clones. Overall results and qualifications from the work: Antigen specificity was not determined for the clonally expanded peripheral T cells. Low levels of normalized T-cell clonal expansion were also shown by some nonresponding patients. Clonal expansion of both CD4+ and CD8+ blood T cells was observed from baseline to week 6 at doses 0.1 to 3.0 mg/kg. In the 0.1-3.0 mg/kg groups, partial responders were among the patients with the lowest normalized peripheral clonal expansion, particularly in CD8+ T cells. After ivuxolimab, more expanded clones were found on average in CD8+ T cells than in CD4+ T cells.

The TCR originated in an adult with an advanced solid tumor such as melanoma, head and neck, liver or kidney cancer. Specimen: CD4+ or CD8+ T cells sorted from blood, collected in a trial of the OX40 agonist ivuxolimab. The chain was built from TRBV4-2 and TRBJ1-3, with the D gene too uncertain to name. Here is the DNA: TGTGCCAGCAGCCAAGATTTGAGACGGAACTCTGGAAACACCATATATTTT. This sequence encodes CASSQDLRRNSGNTIYF.